The 11 T cell receptor beta chains below all came from one sample that was sequenced in a study of lymphopenia after photon versus proton radiotherapy. Repertoires were generated with immunoSEQ multiplex PCR, while TCRdb's copy carries only in-frame clones and drops some. This table holds fewer than 25,000 clones, approximately 85% found once. This specimen was peripheral blood, taken from a patient treated with photon-based radiotherapy. Receptor source: a woman in her 50s with pancreatic cancer.

The chain is built from TRBV25-1 and TRBJ2-5; TRBD2 matches 8 bases. The length of the CDR3 is 16 residues. CDR1 MGHDK and CDR2 SYGVNS come from the germline V gene. J was trimmed by 5 bases and V by 2 bases; bases with no gene match: 10. As DNA, the CDR3 is TGTGCCAGCAGTGAAGGTGGAGGGACTAGTAGCGAGACCCAGTACTTC. It encodes CASSEGGGTSSETQYF.

The chain links TRBV5-1 to TRBJ2-3; D perhaps matches TRBD2 (6 bases). Germline values: CDR1 SGHRS, CDR2 YFSETQ. The V gene lost 1 base and the J gene lost 3 bases, with 12 bases spanning the gap. This CDR3 is built from 15 residues. The CDR3 sequence: CASSLRGVGTDTQYF. The CDR3 region has the DNA TGCGCCAGCAGCTTGCGCGGGGTGGGTACAGATACGCAGTATTTT.

The rearrangement uses TRBV7-9 and TRBJ1-4; 11 bases are shared with TRBD1. The J segment lost 3 bases and the V segment lost 1 base, leaving 7 bases of the junction unmatched. This CDR3 spans 18 amino acids. The germline CDR1 and CDR2 sequences are SEHNR and FQNEAQ (reference sequence). CDR3 region: CASSLGTGGAQANEKLFF. The CDR3, as DNA: TGTGCCAGCAGCTTAGGGACAGGGGGCGCTCAGGCTAATGAAAAACTGTTTTTT.

This chain connects TRBV11-3 to TRBJ2-2; D may be TRBD2 (6 bases). V was cut by 5 bases and J by 1 base, with 11 bases left in between. Germline V gives CDR1 SGHNT, CDR2 YENEEA. This CDR3 has 15 residues. The CDR3 nucleotides read TGTGCCAGCAGCCACGGGGGAGGGAACACCGGGGAGCTGTTTTTT. It is translated as CASSHGGGNTGELFF.

The J gene is TRBJ2-7, the V gene TRBV7-2; D is ambiguous. The V gene lost 4 bases and the J gene lost 2 bases, with 3 bases spanning the gap. Per germline, CDR1 SGHTA and CDR2 FQGNSA. The CDR3 length is 11 residues. CDR3: CASSSAYEQYF. The DNA of the CDR3 is TGTGCCAGCAGCTCCGCCTACGAGCAGTACTTC.

The rearrangement joins TRBV5-1 to TRBJ2-2; 7 positions match TRBD2. V gave up 3 bases and J gave up 1 base; unmatched junction bases: 6. Germline V gene lookup returns CDR1 SGHRS and CDR2 YFSETQ. CDR3 length: 16 residues. The CDR3: CASSSFGRGNTGELFF. CDR3 bases: TGCGCCAGCAGCTCTTTTGGGAGGGGGAACACCGGGGAGCTGTTTTTT.

The V and J genes are TRBV30 and TRBJ2-1; D is ambiguous. Germline assignment: CDR1 GTSNPN and CDR2 SVGIG (reference sequence). V was pared by 1 base and J by 9 bases, with 10 bases between. The CDR3 contains 12 residues. The CDR3 bases are TGTGCCTGGAGTGAGGTCGGCGTTGAGCAGTTCTTC. Translated, it gives CAWSEVGVEQFF.

This chain connects TRBV19 to TRBJ1-5; the D is unclear. Between the trimmed V and J ends, which lost 5 bases and 3 bases, there was a span of 8 bases. The CDR3 spans 13 residues. Germline CDR1 reads LNHDA; CDR2 reads SQIVND (reference sequence). Written as DNA, the CDR3 is TGTGCCAGTAGTTACGGCCACAATCAGCCCCAGCATTTT. Its translation: CASSYGHNQPQHF.

The chain uses TRBV29-1 and TRBJ1-3; D is uncertain. V was shortened by 0 bases and J by 3 bases, with 3 bases between the two germline ends. Germline V lookup: CDR1 SQVTM, CDR2 ANQGSEA. The CDR3 extends over 12 amino acids. CDR3 in amino acids: CSVEEGGNTIYF. The CDR3 region has the DNA TGCAGCGTTGAAGAGGGTGGAAACACCATATATTTT.

The count of this clone is one. The chain uses TRBV9 and TRBJ2-1, with TRBD2 matching over 12 bases. V shed 4 bases, J shed 7 bases, and the junction held 6 bases outside the gene matches. The CDR3 length is 15 residues. Germline values: CDR1 SGDLS, CDR2 YYNGEE. The CDR3 DNA follows: TGTGCCAGCAGCCTAGCGGGAGGGGCGGGGAATGAGCAGTTCTTC. Protein sequence: CASSLAGGAGNEQFF.

V is TRBV29-1 and J is TRBJ1-2; D remains unclear. The CDR3 length is 12 residues. Germline V gene sequence: CDR1 SQVTM, CDR2 ANQGSEA. V was clipped by 0 bases and J by 13 bases, with 15 bases between them. The CDR3 bases are TGCAGCGTTGAAGATTCGTTCCCGGCGTGCACCTTC. Amino acid sequence: CSVEDSFPACTF.